These 9 T cell receptor beta chains came from one sample sequenced in a study of blood T cell repertoires in COVID-19. Here immunoSEQ multiplex PCR was the method, and the copy in TCRdb shows in-frame clones only, minus some. The sample includes about 100,000 clones, approximately 91% of them seen just once. Input material: peripheral blood. Receptors were obtained from a man between 60 and 75 years old with acute or convalescent COVID-19.

This sequence joins TRBV20-1 and TRBJ2-1, with D unclear. CDR1 is DFQATT and CDR2 is SNEGSKA in the germline V gene (reference sequence). The CDR3 sequence is 11 residues long. V was pared by 1 base and J by 10 bases, with 8 bases between. Written as DNA, the CDR3 is TGCAGTGCTAGAGTGGTGCGGGAGCAGTTCTTC. Protein product: CSARVVREQFF.

The chain has TRBV3-1 (or the pseudogene TRBV3-2) and TRBJ1-4, with D perhaps matching TRBD1 (6 bases). This CDR3 is 15 amino acids long. In germline, CDR1 is LGHDT, CDR2 YNNKEL (reference sequence). Trimming shortened V by 0 bases and J by 5 bases, and 10 bases separated the two germline ends. CDR3 bases: TGTGCCAGCAGCCAAGAGGGGGGGCAAAATGAAAAACTGTTTTTT. This codes for CASSQEGGQNEKLFF.

CDR3 coding DNA: TGTGCCAGCAGCTTGATCGGACAGGGACAAATTAGCTACACCTTC. Translated: CASSLIGQGQISYTF. V and J are TRBV5-4 and TRBJ1-2, with 8 nucleotides matching TRBD1. Per germline, CDR1 SGHNT and CDR2 YYREEE (reference sequence). There are 15 residues in the CDR3. V lost 1 base and J lost 9; bases outside the gene matches: 11.

The chain recombines TRBV5-4 with TRBJ1-2, with 9 positions matching TRBD1. Germline trimming cut 3 bases from V and 4 bases from J; bases unmatched to any gene: 4. The CDR3 contains 14 residues. CDR1 and CDR2 (germline): SGHNT, YYREEE (reference sequence). The CDR3 region is CASSSGTGFYGYTF. Here the CDR3 DNA reads TGTGCCAGCAGCTCCGGGACAGGGTTCTATGGCTACACCTTC.

The V call is TRBV7-8, the J call TRBJ2-2; 11 bases map to TRBD2. Losses at the gene ends were 0 bases for V and 6 bases for J; bases not matched to a gene: 6. CDR3 size: 17 residues. The V gene's germline CDR1 is SGHVS and CDR2 FQNEAQ. The CDR3 spells CASSLAHISGRAGELFF. Here the CDR3 DNA reads TGTGCCAGCAGCTTAGCTCATATTAGCGGGAGGGCCGGGGAGCTGTTTTTT.

The chain links TRBV7-9 to TRBJ1-3, with D tentatively TRBD1 (5 bases). V lost 4 bases and J 10 bases, leaving 11 bases between the germline ends. The CDR3 consists of 12 residues. CDR1 and CDR2 (germline): SEHNR, FQNEAQ (reference sequence). CDR3 amino acids: CASSSTGVTIYF. The DNA for the CDR3 is TGTGCCAGCAGCTCCACGGGGGTGACCATATATTTT. Based on the CDR3 plus reference TRBV7-9 and TRBJ1-3, the full variable domain is DTGVSQNPRHKITKRGQNVTFRCDPISEHNRLYWYRQTLGQGPEFLTYFQNEAQLEKSRLLSDRFSAERPKGSFSTLEIQRTEQGDSAMYLCASSSTGVTIYFGEGSWLTVV.

The J gene is TRBJ1-1, the V gene TRBV30; TRBD1 matches 10 bases. The CDR3 sequence is 15 residues long. Germline lookup yields CDR1 GTSNPN and CDR2 SVGIG (reference sequence). The V gene end was trimmed by 2 bases and the J gene end by 3 bases; junction bases not matched to a gene: 6. In DNA form, the CDR3 reads TGTGCCTGGAGTTCGCGGACAGGGGGTGACACTGAAGCTTTCTTT. The encoded protein is CAWSSRTGGDTEAFF.

As DNA, the CDR3 is TGTGCCAGCTCTCACACAGCGAACACTGAAGCTTTCTTT. Its protein is CASSHTANTEAFF. V usage is TRBV5-4 and J usage is TRBJ1-1; D not certain. From germline, CDR1 is SGHNT and CDR2 YYREEE (reference sequence). The CDR3 is made up of 13 amino acids. Trimming cost V 7 bases and J 1 base, with 11 bases left between them.

The V and J genes are TRBV24-1 and TRBJ2-3; TRBD1 matches at 11 bases. V dropped 7 bases and J dropped 3; count of bases not matched to a gene: 2. The length of the CDR3 is 14 residues. Germline CDR1 is KGHDR and CDR2 is SFDVKD. As DNA, the CDR3 is TGTGCCACCAGCGGGGACAGGGGGACAGATACGCAGTATTTT. This translates into CATSGDRGTDTQYF.